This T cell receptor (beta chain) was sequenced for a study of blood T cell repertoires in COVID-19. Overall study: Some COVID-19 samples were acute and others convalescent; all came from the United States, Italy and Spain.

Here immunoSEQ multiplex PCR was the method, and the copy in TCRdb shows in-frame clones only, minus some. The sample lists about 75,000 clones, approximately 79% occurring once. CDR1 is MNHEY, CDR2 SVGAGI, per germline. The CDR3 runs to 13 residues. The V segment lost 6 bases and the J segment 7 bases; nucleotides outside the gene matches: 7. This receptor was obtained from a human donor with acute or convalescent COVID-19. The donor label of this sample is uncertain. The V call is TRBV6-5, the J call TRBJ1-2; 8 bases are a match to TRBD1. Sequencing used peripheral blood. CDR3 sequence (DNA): TGTGCCAGCAGGCTTACAGGGGGAAGTGGCTACACCTTC. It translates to CASRLTGGSGYTF.